This T cell receptor (beta chain) was captured in a study of T cells in Graves' hyperthyroidism and ophthalmopathy. As for the study in general: Peripheral blood was secured at the point of initial diagnosis, before any treatment.

This clonotype was seen ten or more times. Amplification targeted TCR beta CDR3 regions from RNA transcripts. TCR CDR3 underwent first-round RT-PCR with the HTBI primer set. Each CDR3 protein is one row after TCRdb ran MiXCR on the multiplex PCR reads. In the table there are hundreds of thousands of distinct CDR3 sequences, about 25% of which are singletons. There are 14 residues in the CDR3. Trimming took 3 bases from V and 0 from J, leaving 6 bases between them. The germline V gene encodes CDR1 LGHDT and CDR2 YNNKEL (reference sequence). Hyperthyroidism had been newly diagnosed in patients aged 18 to 65, and its duration was under 2 months.

The chain carries TRBV3-1 and TRBJ1-3; D unresolved. The specimen sequenced was blood. This sequence was found in a man in his forties with Graves' hyperthyroidism that later progressed to Graves' ophthalmopathy. The DNA for the CDR3 is TGTGCCAGCAGCCAGCAGTCCTCTGGAAACACCATATATTTT. Its translation: CASSQQSSGNTIYF. The entire variable domain, with the rest obtained from reference TRBV3-1 and TRBJ1-3, is as follows: DTAVSQTPKYLVTQMGNDKSIKCEQNLGHDTMYWYKQDSKKFLKIMFSYNNKELIINETVPNRFSPKSPDKAHLNLHINSLELGDSAVYFCASSQQSSGNTIYFGEGSWLTVV.